The rows below give T cell receptor beta chains drawn from one sample of a study of Graves' ophthalmopathy and Graves' hyperthyroidism. One entry per CDR3 protein, called by TCRdb with MiXCR from the multiplex PCR reads. The sample lists over a million distinct CDR3 sequences; about two fifths were seen once. Sequencing was done on a sample of peripheral blood or thyroid tissue (not recorded which). These TCRs come from an adult man with Graves' hyperthyroidism. The CDR3 runs from the conserved cysteine through the conserved F or W. The order of the fields is clone size, D gene, V gene, J gene, CDR3 protein, CDR3 DNA. D genes are given only for firm matches. Clone size, where shown, is once, few, many, or a class for clones that have expanded.

>few|-|TRBV15|TRBJ1-5
CATSRAGDQPQHF
TGTGCCACCAGCAGAGCCGGCGATCAGCCCCAGCATTTT
>few|-|TRBV7-2|TRBJ2-6
CASSPSELSGANVLTF
TGTGCCAGCTCACCATCGGAACTCTCTGGGGCCAACGTCCTGACTTTC
>many|-|TRBV5-1|TRBJ1-2
CASSLAGVRGSGYTF
TGCGCCAGCAGCTTGGCGGGGGTCAGAGGGTCCGGCTACACCTTC
>many|-|TRBV15|TRBJ2-5
CATSRDIGTQYF
TGTGCCACCAGCCGAGATATTGGGACCCAGTACTTC
>many|-|TRBV29-1|TRBJ1-1
CSVVGQMRTEAFF
TGCAGCGTTGTCGGGCAGATGAGGACTGAAGCTTTCTTT
>many|-|TRBV7-2|TRBJ1-2
CASSLSDGTYLNYGYTF
TGTGCCAGCAGCTTAAGCGACGGGACGTACTTGAACTATGGCTACACCTTC
>once|-|TRBV7-2|TRBJ2-5
CASSLLNFEGETQYF
TGTGCCAGCAGCTTACTTAATTTCGAGGGAGAGACCCAGTACTTC
>-|-|TRBV7-9|TRBJ2-5
CASSLGGRGRETQYF
TGTGCCAGCAGCTTAGGTGGCAGGGGTCGGGAGACCCAGTACTTC
>many|-|TRBV7-8|TRBJ2-7
CASSLGGAASYEQYF
TGTGCCAGCAGCTTAGGCGGGGCTGCCTCCTACGAGCAGTACTTC
>few|-|TRBV11-2|TRBJ1-6
CASSIRTDYSPLHF
TGTGCCAGCAGCATCAGGACGGATTATTCACCCCTCCACTTT
>-|-|TRBV5-1|TRBJ2-5
CASSPPIRELGQETQYF
TGCGCCAGCAGCCCCCCGATTCGGGAATTAGGCCAAGAGACCCAGTACTTC
>-|-|TRBV5-4|TRBJ2-2
CASSDPGQGTSGELFF
TGTGCCAGCAGCGACCCTGGGCAGGGGACCTCCGGGGAGCTGTTTTTT
>-|TRBD2|TRBV6-1|TRBJ2-7
CAISTALAGKGPYEQYF
TGTGCCATCTCTACCGCCCTAGCGGGAAAGGGGCCCTACGAGCAGTACTTC
>once|-|TRBV24-1|TRBJ2-2
CASSAPPRGSGELFF
TGTGCCAGCAGTGCTCCTCCACGGGGCTCCGGGGAGCTGTTTTTT
>-|-|TRBV10-3|TRBJ2-7
CAISYEARGFLEQYF
TGTGCCATCAGTTACGAGGCTCGGGGTTTCCTCGAGCAGTACTTC
>many|TRBD1|TRBV29-1|TRBJ2-7
CSVPVGQVLHF
TGCAGCGTCCCCGTGGGACAGGTTTTGCACTTC
>many|-|TRBV7-2|TRBJ1-4
CASSLGPQIEKLFF
TGTGCCAGCAGCTTAGGTCCCCAAATTGAAAAACTGTTTTTT
>-|-|TRBV29-1|TRBJ1-2
CSVDPRGQSGYTF
TGCAGCGTAGACCCCCGCGGACAATCGGGCTACACCTTC
>-|-|TRBV7-9|TRBJ2-5
CASSSSQGVIETQYF
TGTGCCAGCAGCTCCTCGCAGGGTGTTATAGAGACCCAGTACTTC
>-|-|TRBV9|TRBJ2-5
CASSRTAEETQYF
TGTGCCAGCAGCCGGACAGCTGAAGAGACCCAGTACTTC
>-|TRBD1|TRBV25-1|TRBJ1-6
CASRPMGQNNSPLHF
TGTGCCAGCAGACCAATGGGACAGAATAATTCACCCCTCCACTTT
>many|-|TRBV29-1|TRBJ1-1
CSVPGGAANTEAFF
TGCAGCGTCCCGGGGGGGGCCGCGAACACTGAAGCTTTCTTT
>-|-|TRBV20-1|TRBJ2-2
CSASSFGERYTGELFF
TGCAGTGCCAGTAGTTTCGGGGAACGCTACACCGGGGAGCTGTTTTTT
>once|-|TRBV12-3/TRBV12-4|TRBJ1-1
CASSPGRDRGGTEAFF
TGTGCCAGCAGCCCTGGACGAGACCGAGGGGGCACTGAAGCTTTCTTT
>many|-|TRBV7-8|TRBJ2-7
CASSFGGIYEQYF
TGTGCCAGCAGCTTTGGGGGTATATACGAGCAGTACTTC
>many|-|TRBV5-1|TRBJ1-6
CASSSAEGGGHNSPLHF
TGCGCCAGCAGCTCCGCCGAGGGGGGGGGCCATAATTCACCCCTCCACTTT
>-|-|TRBV5-8|TRBJ2-7
CASSLVVGHRIHF
TGTGCCAGCAGCTTGGTGGTGGGACATAGGATCCACTTC
>-|TRBD2|TRBV20-1|TRBJ2-7
CSVDGLAEPYEQYF
TGCAGCGTTGATGGACTAGCGGAACCCTACGAGCAGTACTTC
>many|-|TRBV11-2|TRBJ1-6
CASSHPGRYNSPLHF
TGTGCCAGCAGTCATCCGGGACGCTATAATTCACCCCTCCACTTT
>-|-|TRBV5-1|TRBJ2-5
CASMSGRAGETQYF
TGCGCCAGCATGTCTGGCAGGGCAGGGGAGACCCAGTACTTC
>many|-|TRBV9|TRBJ1-1
CASSVDPRGEAFF
TGTGCCAGCAGCGTAGACCCGAGGGGTGAAGCTTTCTTT
>many|-|TRBV10-3|TRBJ1-1
CAISEGGAWTEAFF
TGTGCCATCAGTGAAGGAGGGGCTTGGACTGAAGCTTTCTTT
>-|TRBD1|TRBV25-1|TRBJ1-2
CASERTGYGYTF
TGTGCCAGCGAAAGGACAGGGTATGGCTACACCTTC
>many|-|TRBV12-3/TRBV12-4|TRBJ1-2
CASRKPTANYGYTF
TGTGCCAGCAGAAAACCGACAGCTAACTATGGCTACACCTTC
>-|-|TRBV7-8|TRBJ1-1
CASTDRGENTEAFF
TGTGCCAGCACCGACCGGGGGGAAAACACTGAAGCTTTCTTT
>few|-|TRBV7-2|TRBJ1-1
CASSLVYGGTEAFF
TGTGCCAGCAGCTTAGTTTATGGGGGCACTGAAGCTTTCTTT
>many|-|TRBV5-4|TRBJ1-1
CASSPGGGVGEAFF
TGTGCCAGCAGCCCCGGAGGAGGGGTGGGTGAAGCTTTCTTT
>-|-|TRBV29-1|TRBJ1-3
CSVSGSLSGNTIYF
TGCAGCGTCTCCGGGTCCCTCTCTGGAAACACCATATATTTT
>many|-|TRBV19|TRBJ1-6
CASSSGQGHSPLHF
TGTGCCAGTAGTAGCGGGCAGGGCCATTCACCCCTCCACTTT
>-|-|TRBV2|TRBJ1-2
CASKRDVYGYTF
TGTGCCAGCAAAAGGGACGTCTATGGCTACACCTTC
>many|-|TRBV5-6|TRBJ1-5
CASSLASRANQPQHF
TGTGCCAGCAGCTTGGCGAGTAGGGCGAATCAGCCCCAGCATTTT
>-|-|TRBV7-9|TRBJ2-5
CASSFRDSHMGETQYF
TGTGCCAGCAGTTTTAGGGACTCACATATGGGGGAGACCCAGTACTTC
>many|TRBD2|TRBV7-9|TRBJ2-7
CASSRLAGYEQYF
TGTGCCAGCAGTCGACTAGCGGGTTACGAGCAGTACTTC